This entry features one T cell receptor (beta chain) sequence. This clonotype was seen many times. The antigen it binds to is not known. No base quality values were provided; no much bigger clone lies one nucleotide off. Library generation was performed with 5' RACE. Sequenced on an Illumina HiSeq 2500. A second about 7 to 12 cycle PCR used a sample-barcoded 5' primer and a J-beta primer mix. Each TCR beta cDNA molecule received a unique molecular identifier from a template-switch 5' adaptor carrying 12 random nucleotides. Each sample yielded at least 3 million CDR3-containing paired-end reads. All of the RNA was converted into first-strand cDNA using the Mint cDNA synthesis kit, with a TRBC-specific oligonucleotide serving as the primer. Following uracil-DNA glycosylase treatment, a first 18-cycle PCR with universal primers M1SS and BC2_uni_R was performed on all cDNA. Regarding the original processing steps: Each sample was normalized by randomly selecting 1 million high-quality reads, each carrying a distinct molecular identifier. Instead of being binned into consensus sequences, reads that shared molecular identifiers were thrown out. MiTCR, run with a Q25 quality threshold and the strictest error-elimination algorithm, handled CDR3 identification, clonotype clustering and error correction. A nonparametric unseen species model with Euler transformation was used to estimate lower-bound total TCR beta diversity. TCRdb reprocessing: public reads trimmed at Q25 with fastp, clones called with MiXCR, in-frame beta chains kept. Rows with a matching CDR3 protein are joined into one entry that keeps the most common DNA and genes. These V and J calls derive from TCRdb rather than the authors' analysis. The sample contains about 780,000 distinct CDR3 sequences, less than 60% of them found a single time. The ten largest make up 18% of the sample.

This sample was included in a study of blood T cells in healthy people across ages (dated by TCRdb to the mid-2010s). Regarding the research as a whole: In model experiments, template switching captured roughly one uniquely barcoded TCR beta cDNA molecule for every two T cells. The study analyzed two additional independent replicas of 1 million unique cDNA reads from the same blood draw for two donors, one aged 18 to 29 and one aged 80 or older. Donors of different ages were randomly distributed across sequencing lanes to avoid experimental bias. Age-related changes in TCR beta repertoire diversity were measured in the study by deep sequencing normalized with unique cDNA molecular identifiers. Donors were grouped into four age groups: young (average 16 years), middle-aged (over 35), aged (over 55) and long-lived (around 82).

Based on the germline V gene, the CDR1 and CDR2 sequences are SQVTM and ANQGSEA. V and J are trimmed by 6 bases and 8 bases, and the gene matches miss 10 bases of the junction. The CDR3 covers 13 residues, taking in both the cysteine and the phenylalanine. The DNA shown is the 39-base CDR3, in frame from base 1. Study-wide findings and limitations: The CMV infection status of donors was not known, potentially confounding age-related changes in expanded clonotypes. A strong correlation was found between observed TCR beta diversity and the percentage of naive T cells measured by flow cytometry. Total diversity estimates from one million sequenced T cells were considered lower bounds and underestimates. Conclusive comparison of naive and antigen-experienced compartments was prevented by the profiling of bulk unsorted PBMCs. As age increased, observed TCR beta diversity per million T cells dropped in a roughly linear way, and a significant reduction was already evident by age about 40. Compared with the aged group, the long-lived group had more naive CD4+ T cells, fewer expanded clones and increased TCR diversity, suggesting age selection.

Donors were approximately 42 systemically healthy Caucasian individuals from Russia aged roughly 6 to 90 years. About 10 milliliters of peripheral blood were collected from each donor into EDTA-treated Vacutainer tubes. PBMCs were isolated by Ficoll-Paque density-gradient centrifugation, with at least 7 million obtained per sample. Total RNA, at least 5 micrograms per sample, was extracted from PBMCs with Trizol reagent. For every donor, flow cytometry on a PBMC aliquot measured the percentage of naive CD45RAhigh/CD27high T cells. Source material: blood. This sequence uses TRBV29-1 and TRBJ1-2, and 9 bases in between align with TRBD1. The source is an older man in good health. The bases are TGCAGCGTGGGGGACAGGGCGCGCGGGGGCTACACCTTC. Translated, this gives CSVGDRARGGYTF.